The 14 T cell receptor beta chains below come from one sample, sequenced in a study of blood T cell repertoires in COVID-19. The data were produced by immunoSEQ multiplex PCR, yet TCRdb's version contains in-frame clones alone and is incomplete. The sample gives 150,000 to 200,000 clones, around 83% of which show up once; about 26% is in the top ten. The sample consisted of PBMCs or T cells enriched from blood (not recorded which). The receptors originated from a woman in her thirties or forties in a cohort exposed to, infected with or recovered from COVID-19 (not recorded which).

The chain couples TRBV7-7 to TRBJ2-7; tentatively, D is TRBD2 (5 bases). The CDR3 extends over 13 amino acids. V was pared by 0 bases and J by 6 bases, with 9 bases between. The V gene's germline CDR1 is SSHAT and CDR2 FNYEAQ (reference sequence). DNA of the CDR3: TGTGCCAGCAGCTTAGCGCGAGGGTTCGAGCAGTACTTC. It is translated as CASSLARGFEQYF.

This clone has just one count. The chain links TRBV3-1 (or the pseudogene TRBV3-2) to TRBJ2-1; 7 nucleotides align to TRBD2. V trimming: 1 base; J trimming: 0 bases; junction bases outside the gene matches: 0. The CDR3 is 15 residues long. The germline CDR1 and CDR2 sequences are LGHDT and YNNKEL (reference sequence). This CDR3 reads CASSQGGSSYNEQFF. CDR3 bases: TGTGCCAGCAGCCAAGGCGGGAGCTCCTACAATGAGCAGTTCTTC.

The chain is built from TRBV7-2 and TRBJ2-6, with D hard to call. The CDR3 has 16 amino acids. CDR1 SGHTA and CDR2 FQGNSA come from the germline V gene. The ends were cut back, 1 base at V and 0 bases at J, with 7 bases in the middle. The CDR3 protein is CASSLGPRSGANVLTF. The DNA of the CDR3 is TGTGCCAGCAGCTTAGGGCCACGCTCTGGGGCCAACGTCCTGACTTTC.

The chain links TRBV9 to TRBJ1-3; D may be TRBD1 (5 bases). With 0 bases removed from V and 2 bases from J, the gap between germline ends came to 12 bases. Per germline, CDR1 SGDLS and CDR2 YYNGEE. The CDR3 has 16 residues. CDR3 region: CASSVAWPGAGNTIYF. The CDR3 nucleotides are TGTGCCAGCAGCGTAGCTTGGCCGGGGGCTGGAAACACCATATATTTT.

This chain connects TRBV2 to TRBJ1-2, with D perhaps matching TRBD1 (6 bases). This CDR3 spans 14 amino acids. Germline V gene sequence: CDR1 SNHLY, CDR2 FYNNEI. V lost 7 bases to trimming and J lost 0 bases, with 12 bases between them. The CDR3: CASMEQGANYGYTF. The CDR3 nucleotides read TGTGCCAGCATGGAACAGGGAGCTAACTATGGCTACACCTTC.

The chain couples TRBV6-5 to TRBJ1-4; 10 nucleotides match TRBD1. V dropped 4 bases and J dropped 8; count of bases not matched to a gene: 7. The germline V gene has CDR1 MNHEY and CDR2 SVGAGI. This CDR3 region has 15 residues. The CDR3 loop reads CASSSPGQGLEKLFF. The DNA for the CDR3 is TGTGCCAGCAGTTCTCCGGGACAGGGGTTAGAAAAACTGTTTTTT.

J is TRBJ2-7 and V is TRBV4-1; TRBD1 matches 8 bases. The CDR3 spans 14 residues. V was pared by 6 bases and J by 3 bases, with 7 bases of the junction left unmatched. Germline CDR1 and CDR2: MGHRA and YSYEKL. The CDR3, as DNA: TGCGCCAGCAGTCTTGACAGGGGAAGCTACGAGCAGTACTTC. Residues: CASSLDRGSYEQYF.

V gene TRBV15 combines with J gene TRBJ2-1; D is possibly TRBD2 (5 bases). The CDR3 totals 12 residues. CDR1 is LNHNV, CDR2 YYDKDF, per germline (reference sequence). Trimming stripped 8 bases from V and 8 bases from J, with 13 bases between. This chain's CDR3 is CATRPTSDEQFF. In nucleotides, the CDR3 is TGTGCCACCCGACCTACTAGTGATGAGCAGTTCTTC.

This chain links TRBV7-9 with TRBJ1-2, with 8 bases matching TRBD1. CDR3 length equals 14 residues. The germline CDR1 and CDR2 sequences are SEHNR and FQNEAQ (reference sequence). V shed 1 base, J shed 7 bases, and the junction held 5 bases outside the gene matches. The CDR3 DNA is TGTGCCAGCAGCTTAGGTCAGGGGGCGTTTGGCTACACCTTC. This encodes CASSLGQGAFGYTF. Full variable domain (outside the CDR3, taken from reference TRBV7-9 and TRBJ1-2): DTGVSQNPRHKITKRGQNVTFRCDPISEHNRLYWYRQTLGQGPEFLTYFQNEAQLEKSRLLSDRFSAERPKGSFSTLEIQRTEQGDSAMYLCASSLGQGAFGYTFGSGTRLTVV.

This clone came up once. This chain joins TRBV15 and TRBJ2-7, with a tentative D call TRBD2 (5 bases). Between the trimmed V and J ends, which lost 2 bases and 2 bases, there was a span of 10 bases. This CDR3 has 14 residues. In germline, CDR1 is LNHNV, CDR2 YYDKDF (reference sequence). CDR3 nucleotides: TGTGCCACCAGCAGAATCGAGGGAGCCTACGAGCAGTACTTC. Translating gives CATSRIEGAYEQYF.

The genes are TRBV19 and TRBJ1-6; the D is unclear. Germline loops: CDR1 LNHDA, CDR2 SQIVND (reference sequence). V gave up 3 bases and J gave up 8 bases, with 14 bases separating them. The CDR3 is 15 amino acids. The chain's CDR3 is CASSITTLGDSPLHF. In nucleotides, the CDR3 is TGTGCCAGTAGTATCACAACCCTCGGGGATTCACCCCTCCACTTT.

The chain carries TRBV10-2 and TRBJ2-1; 9 positions match TRBD2. There are 16 residues in the CDR3. Per the germline V gene, CDR1 is WSHSY and CDR2 is SAAADI. V lost 6 bases and J lost 7; bases outside the gene matches: 13. The CDR3 region has the DNA TGCGCCAGCAGGGCATCAGTAGCGGGAGTCAGAAATGAGCAGTTCTTC. It specifies CASRASVAGVRNEQFF.

This chain uses TRBV6-2 or TRBV6-3 with TRBJ2-2; a weak D match, TRBD1 (7 bases). The CDR3 runs to 15 residues. In germline, CDR1 is MNHEY, CDR2 SVGEGT. The V gene lost 6 bases and the J gene lost 4 bases, with 15 bases spanning the gap. Here the CDR3 reads CASSMDRRATGELFF. In nucleotides, the CDR3 is TGTGCCAGCAGCATGGACAGGAGGGCCACCGGGGAGCTGTTTTTT.

This clone was detected a few times. This chain links TRBV19 with TRBJ1-1; 7 bases fit TRBD1. The junction had 6 bases not matched to a gene; V was cut back by 1 base and J by 4 bases. Per the germline V gene, CDR1 is LNHDA and CDR2 is SQIVND (reference sequence). This CDR3 contains 15 residues. The CDR3 DNA is TGTGCCAGTAGTATAGGACAGGGAAGGGCCACTGAAGCTTTCTTT. Residues: CASSIGQGRATEAFF.